These T cell receptor beta chains were read from a single sample in a study of shared clonotypes between healthy human individuals. Method: immunoSEQ multiplex PCR; TCRdb's copy keeps in-frame clones and lacks some. The sample has about 2 million clones, approximately 94% seen once. The source material was naive CD8+ T cells sorted from blood. These receptors were taken from a man aged 18 to 29 in good health. Each CDR3 is given with its conserved first and last residue. Fields, in order: D gene, J gene, CDR3 length, V gene, CDR3 DNA, CDR3 protein. A D gene is named only where the DNA matches it firmly.

d_gene: TRBD1
j_gene: TRBJ2-7
len: 15
v_gene: TRBV4-3
CDR3nt: TGCGCCAGCAGCCTGGACAGGGGGGGGTACTACGAGCAGTACTTC
CDR3aa: CASSLDRGGYYEQYF

d_gene: TRBD1
j_gene: TRBJ2-5
len: 17
v_gene: TRBV27
CDR3nt: TGTGCCAGCAGTTCTATCGAGGTCCAGGGGGCTAGAGAGACCCAGTACTTC
CDR3aa: CASSSIEVQGARETQYF

d_gene: TRBD1
j_gene: TRBJ2-7
len: 13
v_gene: TRBV29-1
CDR3nt: TGCAGCGTCAGTGGGACAGCCGTCTACGAGCAGTACTTC
CDR3aa: CSVSGTAVYEQYF

d_gene: TRBD1
j_gene: TRBJ2-1
len: 13
v_gene: TRBV30
CDR3nt: TGTGCCTCCGGGACAGGGGGCTACAATGAGCAGTTCTTC
CDR3aa: CASGTGGYNEQFF

d_gene: TRBD1
j_gene: TRBJ2-1
len: 14
v_gene: TRBV5-1
CDR3nt: TGCGCCAGCGGACCCGGGGACAGGGGGGATGAGCAGTTCTTC
CDR3aa: CASGPGDRGDEQFF

d_gene: -
j_gene: TRBJ2-7
len: 13
v_gene: TRBV5-1
CDR3nt: TGCGCCAGCAGCCCCTACGAGGGCGACGAGCAGTACTTC
CDR3aa: CASSPYEGDEQYF

d_gene: -
j_gene: TRBJ1-4
len: 15
v_gene: TRBV6-6
CDR3nt: TGTGCCAGCAGTCCGGGGGAGGCGGGAAGAGAAAAACTGTTTTTT
CDR3aa: CASSPGEAGREKLFF

d_gene: -
j_gene: TRBJ2-3
len: 14
v_gene: TRBV27
CDR3nt: TGTGCCAGCAGTTTTCGTGGGGCTCCAGATACGCAGTATTTT
CDR3aa: CASSFRGAPDTQYF

d_gene: TRBD1
j_gene: TRBJ2-3
len: 15
v_gene: TRBV6-5
CDR3nt: TGTGCCAGCAGCCCAGGACAGGGGTTCGCAGATACGCAGTATTTT
CDR3aa: CASSPGQGFADTQYF

d_gene: TRBD1
j_gene: TRBJ1-1
len: 17
v_gene: TRBV7-9
CDR3nt: TGTGCCAGCAGCTTTTACCCAATGACAGGGAGTAACACTGAAGCTTTCTTT
CDR3aa: CASSFYPMTGSNTEAFF

d_gene: -
j_gene: TRBJ2-3
len: 13
v_gene: TRBV7-2
CDR3nt: TGTGCCAGCAGCTCCTTGGTCACAGATACGCAGTATTTT
CDR3aa: CASSSLVTDTQYF

d_gene: -
j_gene: TRBJ2-1
len: 13
v_gene: TRBV7-2
CDR3nt: TGTGCCAGCAGCCCCTTGGGGCACAATGAGCAGTTCTTC
CDR3aa: CASSPLGHNEQFF

d_gene: TRBD2
j_gene: TRBJ2-7
len: 16
v_gene: TRBV5-6
CDR3nt: TGTGCCAGCAGCGAGGGACTAGCGGGCTTCTCCTACGAGCAGTACTTC
CDR3aa: CASSEGLAGFSYEQYF

d_gene: TRBD1
j_gene: TRBJ2-5
len: 13
v_gene: TRBV2
CDR3nt: TGTGCCACCGAGGACAGGGTCAATGAGACCCAGTACTTC
CDR3aa: CATEDRVNETQYF

d_gene: -
j_gene: TRBJ2-3
len: 17
v_gene: TRBV13
CDR3nt: TGTGCCAGCAGCTTGGGCGGGACAGAGGGGAGCACAGATACGCAGTATTTT
CDR3aa: CASSLGGTEGSTDTQYF

d_gene: TRBD2
j_gene: TRBJ2-7
len: 12
v_gene: TRBV7-9
CDR3nt: TGTGCCAGCAACCCGGGGGGCTACGAGCAGTACTTC
CDR3aa: CASNPGGYEQYF

d_gene: -
j_gene: TRBJ1-4
len: 14
v_gene: TRBV15
CDR3nt: TGTGCCACCCAAGTGACACTTGGGAATGAAAAACTGTTTTTT
CDR3aa: CATQVTLGNEKLFF

d_gene: TRBD2
j_gene: TRBJ2-2
len: 16
v_gene: TRBV5-1
CDR3nt: TGCGCCAGCAGCTTCGGACTAGCGGGGCTAACCGGGGAGCTGTTTTTT
CDR3aa: CASSFGLAGLTGELFF

d_gene: TRBD2
j_gene: TRBJ2-1
len: 14
v_gene: TRBV4-3
CDR3nt: TGCGCCAGCAGCCAAGAGAATCTAGCGGGAGCACCGTTCTTC
CDR3aa: CASSQENLAGAPFF

d_gene: TRBD2
j_gene: TRBJ2-7
len: 14
v_gene: TRBV11-2
CDR3nt: TGTGCCAGCAGCTTAGGGGGACTAGTAGGCGAGCAGTACTTC
CDR3aa: CASSLGGLVGEQYF

d_gene: -
j_gene: TRBJ2-3
len: 16
v_gene: TRBV2
CDR3nt: TGTGCCAGCAGTGAAGCGGACGGCAGAAGCACAGATACGCAGTATTTT
CDR3aa: CASSEADGRSTDTQYF

d_gene: TRBD1
j_gene: TRBJ1-1
len: 15
v_gene: TRBV7-9
CDR3nt: TGTGCCAGCAGCACGGGGACAGGCCTGAACACTGAAGCTTTCTTT
CDR3aa: CASSTGTGLNTEAFF

d_gene: -
j_gene: TRBJ1-1
len: 14
v_gene: TRBV5-5
CDR3nt: TGTGCCAGCAGCTTGGCACAGACAAACACTGAAGCTTTCTTT
CDR3aa: CASSLAQTNTEAFF

d_gene: TRBD1
j_gene: TRBJ2-4
len: 15
v_gene: TRBV7-9
CDR3nt: TGTGCCAGCAGCTTAGATCCACAGGGGGCAAACATTCAGTACTTC
CDR3aa: CASSLDPQGANIQYF

d_gene: TRBD2
j_gene: TRBJ2-7
len: 14
v_gene: TRBV30
CDR3nt: TGTGCCTGGGAAGGAGCGGGGGTATCCTACGAGCAGTACTTC
CDR3aa: CAWEGAGVSYEQYF

d_gene: TRBD2
j_gene: TRBJ2-7
len: 16
v_gene: TRBV9
CDR3nt: TGTGCCAGCAGCTCTGCTTCCGCGGGAGAGGGGTACGAGCAGTACTTC
CDR3aa: CASSSASAGEGYEQYF